Detailed here is one T cell receptor (beta chain). This record comes from a study of T cell changes during pregnancy in multiple sclerosis. Method: immunoSEQ multiplex PCR; TCRdb's copy keeps in-frame clones and lacks some. The sample has fewer than 80,000 clones; 85% to 95% are singletons. This clonotype was sampled from a female donor in good health, enrolled as a control in a pregnancy study. The specimen was peripheral blood, collected in the third trimester of pregnancy.

CDR3 loop: CARSAGTGTNTGELFF. The DNA of the CDR3 is TGTGCCAGAAGCGCCGGGACAGGGACGAACACCGGGGAGCTGTTTTTT. The rearrangement uses TRBV7-5 and TRBJ2-2; TRBD1, as called in the table, went unchecked against the DNA. TRBV7-5 is recorded as a pseudogene. The CDR3 spans 16 residues.